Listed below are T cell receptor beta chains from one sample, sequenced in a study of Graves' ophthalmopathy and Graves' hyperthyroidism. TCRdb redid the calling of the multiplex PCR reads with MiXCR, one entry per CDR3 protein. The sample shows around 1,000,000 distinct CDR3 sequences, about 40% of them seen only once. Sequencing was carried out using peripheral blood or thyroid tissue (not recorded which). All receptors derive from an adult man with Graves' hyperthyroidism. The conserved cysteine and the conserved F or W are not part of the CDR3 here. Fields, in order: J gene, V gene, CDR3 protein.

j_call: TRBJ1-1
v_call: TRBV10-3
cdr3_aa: ATWGRVYSMNTEAF

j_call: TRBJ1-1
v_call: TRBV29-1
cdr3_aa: SVAREVGNTEAF

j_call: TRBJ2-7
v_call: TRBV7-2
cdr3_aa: ASSLVGRGGYEQY

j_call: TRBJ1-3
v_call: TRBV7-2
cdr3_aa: ASSPYRGNTIY

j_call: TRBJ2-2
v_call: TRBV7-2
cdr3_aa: ASSRRWMILRELF

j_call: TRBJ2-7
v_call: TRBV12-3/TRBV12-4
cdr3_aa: ASSLALRLAGGNPYEQY

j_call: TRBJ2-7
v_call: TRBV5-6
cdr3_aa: ASSLADSPYEQY

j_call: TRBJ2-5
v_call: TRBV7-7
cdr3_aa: ASSPGQEYQETQY

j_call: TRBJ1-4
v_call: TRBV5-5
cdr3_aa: ASSSPGSSGEKLF

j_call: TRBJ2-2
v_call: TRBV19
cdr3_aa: ASTGLAGPTGELF

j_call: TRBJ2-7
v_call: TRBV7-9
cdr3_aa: ASSDGAGLAGTEQY

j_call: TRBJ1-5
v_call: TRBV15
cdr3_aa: ATGNGAGVSNQPQH

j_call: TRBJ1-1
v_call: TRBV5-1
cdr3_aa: ASSFIEASPNTEAF

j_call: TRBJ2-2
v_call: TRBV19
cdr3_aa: ASSIIGRHTGELF

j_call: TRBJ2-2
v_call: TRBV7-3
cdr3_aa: ASSQTGLAGAGELF

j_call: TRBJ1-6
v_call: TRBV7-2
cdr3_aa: ASRSGAGNSPLH

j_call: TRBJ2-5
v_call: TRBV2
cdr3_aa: ASSGGRGPWQPQY

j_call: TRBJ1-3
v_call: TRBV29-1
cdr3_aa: SPTGPSSGNTIY

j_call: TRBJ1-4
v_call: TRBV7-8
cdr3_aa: ASSPDSGNEKLF

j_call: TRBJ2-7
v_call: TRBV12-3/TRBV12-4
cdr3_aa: ASSFGGRERDEQY

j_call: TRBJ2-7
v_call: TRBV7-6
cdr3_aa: ASSPKQLGNEQY

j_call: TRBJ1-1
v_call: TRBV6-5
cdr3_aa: ASSPIRGSEAF

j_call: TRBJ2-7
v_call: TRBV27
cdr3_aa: ASSEGPPVGSYEQY

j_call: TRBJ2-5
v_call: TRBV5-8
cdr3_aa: ASSLVLASGQQETQY

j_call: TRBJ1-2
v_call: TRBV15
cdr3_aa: ATSRDGFRTDLLAGYT

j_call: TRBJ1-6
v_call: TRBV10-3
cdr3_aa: AISYPIQGTASPLH

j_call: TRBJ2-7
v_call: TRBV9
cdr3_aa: ASSVAGAMGEQY

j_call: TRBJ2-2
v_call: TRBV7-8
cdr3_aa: ASSSTRLVWAGELF

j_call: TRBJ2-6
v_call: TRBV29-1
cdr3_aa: SVIRDTGANVLT

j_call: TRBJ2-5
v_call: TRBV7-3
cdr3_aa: ASSLQAGARETQY

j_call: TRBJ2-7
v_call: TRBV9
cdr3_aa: ASSPGQVSYEQY

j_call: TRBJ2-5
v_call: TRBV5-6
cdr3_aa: ASSETGLSGTQY

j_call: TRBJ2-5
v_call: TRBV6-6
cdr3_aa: ASSYVSGEETQY

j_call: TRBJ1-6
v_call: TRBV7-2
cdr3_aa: ASSNPGQGTPLH

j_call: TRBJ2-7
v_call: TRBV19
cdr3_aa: ASSGGTGTEQY

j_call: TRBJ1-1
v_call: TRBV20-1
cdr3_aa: SARGDRARLMNTEAF

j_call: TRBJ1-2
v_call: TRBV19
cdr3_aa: ASSIAGTNGYT

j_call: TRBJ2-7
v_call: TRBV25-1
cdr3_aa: ASSISAYEQY

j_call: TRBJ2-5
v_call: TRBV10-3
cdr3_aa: AIRRQGQETQY

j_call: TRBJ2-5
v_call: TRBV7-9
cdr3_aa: ASRGQGARAQY